The 21 T cell receptor beta chains in this list originate from one sample, sequenced in a study of OX40 agonist ivuxolimab in advanced cancers. Profiled with immunoSEQ multiplex PCR; TCRdb holds only in-frame clones, not every one. Among 7,000 to 8,500 clones, around 80% were seen once, and the ten largest hold 20% to 25%. The sequences come from CD4+ or CD8+ T cells sorted from blood, collected in a trial of the OX40 agonist ivuxolimab. The receptors derive from an adult with an advanced solid tumor such as melanoma, head and neck, liver or kidney cancer.

The sample holds a few counts of this clone. The chain joins TRBV30 to TRBJ1-5; D gene unclear. V dropped 1 base and J dropped 2 bases, with 6 bases sitting between them. The CDR3 runs to 13 residues. The V gene's germline CDR1 is GTSNPN and CDR2 SVGIG (reference sequence). The CDR3 here is CAWSGTGNQPQHF. DNA for the CDR3: TGTGCCTGGAGTGGGACCGGCAATCAGCCCCAGCATTTT.

V and J are TRBV4-3 and TRBJ2-3; TRBD2 agrees at 10 bases. Germline V lookup: CDR1 LGHNA, CDR2 YSLEER. The CDR3 has 18 amino acids. V shed 0 bases, J shed 2 bases, and the junction held 8 bases outside the gene matches. The CDR3 spells CASSQEGLAGDPTDTQYF. The CDR3 DNA reads TGCGCCAGCAGCCAAGAGGGCCTAGCGGGGGACCCCACAGATACGCAGTATTTT.

The chain recombines TRBV11-2 with TRBJ1-2; D may be TRBD1 (5 bases). Germline V gene sequence: CDR1 SGHAT, CDR2 FQNNGV. Trimming left V 1 base short and J 3 bases short, with 15 bases between. This CDR3 spans 16 amino acids. DNA for the CDR3: TGTGCCAGCAGCTTAGTAGGTCCCGGGGGGGACTATGGCTACACCTTC. As protein: CASSLVGPGGDYGYTF.

The chain carries TRBV5-4 and TRBJ2-7, with 13 nucleotides matching TRBD2. The V gene's germline CDR1 is SGHNT and CDR2 YYREEE (reference sequence). With 0 bases clipped from V and 0 bases from J, the junction kept 3 bases outside the gene matches. This CDR3 has 17 residues. The CDR3 spells CASSLGLAGGLSYEQYF. As DNA, the CDR3 is TGTGCCAGCAGCTTGGGACTAGCGGGAGGCCTCTCCTACGAGCAGTACTTC.

The genes are TRBV4-1 and TRBJ1-5; 7 nucleotides line up with TRBD1. After removal of 5 bases from V and 4 bases from J, the junction contained 5 bases not matched to a gene. The V gene's germline CDR1 is MGHRA and CDR2 YSYEKL. The CDR3 covers 14 residues. In nucleotides, the CDR3 is TGCGCCAGCAGCTCACAGGGGTATAATCAGCCCCAGCATTTT. Protein product: CASSSQGYNQPQHF.

This clone was seen more than once but under ten times. This chain joins TRBV12-2 and TRBJ1-4. TRBV12-2 is a pseudogene locus. The CDR3 spans 17 residues. In DNA, the CDR3 is TGTGCAAGTCGCTTAGTAGGTTGGGGGGAACATTACGAAAAACTGTTTTTT. It yields the protein CASRLVGWGEHYEKLFF.

CDR3 in amino acids: CAWSVGSLNTEAFF. CDR3 coding DNA: TGTGCCTGGAGTGTGGGCAGCCTGAACACTGAAGCTTTCTTT. The chain is built from TRBV30 and TRBJ1-1, with D uncertain. Trimming took off 0 bases at V and 0 bases at J, with 8 bases between the two ends. Looked up from germline, CDR1 is GTSNPN and CDR2 is SVGIG (reference sequence). The CDR3 has 14 residues.

The rearrangement joins TRBV5-1 to TRBJ2-2; D is ambiguous. Germline CDR1 reads SGHRS; CDR2 reads YFSETQ. This CDR3 region has 15 residues. The ends were cut back, 4 bases at V and 3 bases at J, with 13 bases in the middle. Written as DNA, the CDR3 is TGCGCCAGCAGCCAGTCTGATTTCGACACCGGGGAGCTGTTTTTT. Translated, it gives CASSQSDFDTGELFF.

The chain uses TRBV15 and TRBJ2-1; D unclear. The V gene's germline CDR1 is LNHNV and CDR2 YYDKDF (reference sequence). This CDR3 region has 13 residues. Trimming pared 3 bases from V and 6 bases from J, leaving 9 bases between. The DNA of the CDR3 is TGTGCCACCAGCAGCGATGGGGTCAATGAGCAGTTCTTC. This encodes CATSSDGVNEQFF. Drawing the rest from reference TRBV15 and TRBJ2-1, the complete variable domain is DAMVIQNPRYQVTQFGKPVTLSCSQTLNHNVMYWYQQKSSQAPKLLFHYYDKDFNNEADTPDNFQSRRPNTSFCFLDIRSPGLGDTAMYLCATSSDGVNEQFFGPGTRLTVL.

V usage is TRBV11-2 and J usage is TRBJ2-7, with 9 bases matching TRBD1. V lost 1 base and J lost 0; bases outside the gene matches: 7. Germline values: CDR1 SGHAT, CDR2 FQNNGV. There are 17 residues in the CDR3. The CDR3 region is CASSLGLDRGDSYEQYF. The CDR3, as DNA: TGTGCCAGCAGCTTAGGACTAGACAGGGGGGACTCCTACGAGCAGTACTTC.

The V call is TRBV15, the J call TRBJ1-5; 7 nucleotides match TRBD1. CDR3 length equals 17 residues. The V segment lost 0 bases and the J segment 3 bases; nucleotides outside the gene matches: 8. Germline CDR1 LNHNV, CDR2 YYDKDF (reference sequence). DNA of the CDR3: TGTGCCACCAGCAGAGAAAGGGGGCTGAGTGCCAATCAGCCCCAGCATTTT. It encodes CATSRERGLSANQPQHF.

The V call is TRBV5-1, the J call TRBJ2-7; TRBD1 aligns across 11 bases. V trimming: 2 bases; J trimming: 3 bases; junction bases outside the gene matches: 4. The CDR3 covers 15 residues. Germline V gene sequence: CDR1 SGHRS, CDR2 YFSETQ. The CDR3 DNA is TGCGCCAGCAGCTTTGGCGGGACAGGGGGCTACGAGCAGTACTTC. Its protein is CASSFGGTGGYEQYF.

The CDR3 spells CASSPPVHNEQFF. CDR3 coding DNA: TGTGCCAGCTCACCACCGGTGCACAATGAGCAGTTCTTC. V usage is TRBV18 and J usage is TRBJ2-1; D not certain. V lost 0 bases and J lost 5, with 5 bases in between. Germline V gene lookup returns CDR1 KGHSH and CDR2 LQKENI. There are 13 residues in the CDR3.

In this sample, this clone is medium-sized. The V gene is TRBV7-6, the J gene TRBJ2-7; 8 bases agree with TRBD1. Germline trimming cut 5 bases from V and 4 bases from J; bases unmatched to any gene: 7. This CDR3 contains 14 residues. The V gene's germline CDR1 is SGHVS and CDR2 FNYEAQ. CDR3 sequence: CASSRGTGQYEQYF. CDR3 in DNA: TGTGCCAGCAGCCGCGGGACAGGTCAGTACGAGCAGTACTTC.

V is TRBV27 and J is TRBJ2-1; D is undetermined. Trimming shortened V by 5 bases and J by 3 bases, and 2 bases separated the two germline ends. CDR3 length equals 11 residues. Germline V CDR1 and CDR2: MNHEY, SMNVEV (reference sequence). Here the CDR3 reads CASSVYNEQFF. DNA for the CDR3: TGTGCCAGCAGTGTCTACAATGAGCAGTTCTTC.

CDR3 residues: CATSRDPGIQYYTF. CDR3 DNA sequence: TGTGCCACCAGCAGAGATCCCGGAATTCAATACTACACCTTC. The V call is TRBV15, the J call TRBJ1-2; D gene uncertain. The CDR3 runs 14 residues. Trimming shortened V by 0 bases and J by 10 bases, and 15 bases separated the two germline ends. The V gene's germline CDR1 is LNHNV and CDR2 YYDKDF (reference sequence).

The chain combines TRBV4-2 with TRBJ1-4; D may be TRBD1 (5 bases). Germline CDR1 and CDR2: LGHNA and YNFKEQ. The CDR3 contains 19 residues. Trimming stripped 3 bases from V and 1 base from J, with 21 bases between. DNA for the CDR3: TGTGCCAGCAGCCACGAACGGGCAGGGCTAGGTAGAACTAATGAAAAACTGTTTTTT. It encodes CASSHERAGLGRTNEKLFF.

The rearrangement uses TRBV9 and TRBJ2-1; TRBD2 agrees at 12 bases. The trim removed 4 bases at V and 6 bases at J, leaving 8 bases unmatched. Germline CDR1 SGDLS, CDR2 YYNGEE. The CDR3 has 16 residues. As DNA, the CDR3 is TGTGCCAGCAGCCCCCGACTAGCGGGAGTTCTCAATGAGCAGTTCTTC. It specifies CASSPRLAGVLNEQFF.

This clone was found once. V usage is TRBV30 and J usage is TRBJ2-5; D may be TRBD1 or TRBD2 (5 bases each). This CDR3 spans 13 amino acids. Trimming cost V 4 bases and J 4 bases, with 13 bases left between them. Germline V gene sequence: CDR1 GTSNPN, CDR2 SVGIG (reference sequence). The CDR3 spells CAWMGESLETQYF. CDR3 nucleotides: TGTGCCTGGATGGGGGAGTCACTAGAGACCCAGTACTTC.

This clone was detected only a few times. The genes are TRBV7-6 and TRBJ2-7, with D tentatively TRBD1 (5 bases). Germline V gene sequence: CDR1 SGHVS, CDR2 FNYEAQ. V shed 4 bases and J shed 2 bases, with 12 bases lying between them. The CDR3 consists of 14 residues. The CDR3 sequence: CASSSGTGTYEQYF. CDR3 DNA: TGTGCCAGCAGCTCCGGTACAGGAACCTACGAGCAGTACTTC. The complete variable domain, with remaining parts taken from reference TRBV7-6 and TRBJ2-7, reads GAGVSQSPRYKVTKRGQDVALRCDPISGHVSLYWYRQALGQGPEFLTYFNYEAQQDKSGLPNDRFSAERPEGSISTLTIQRTEQRDSAMYRCASSSGTGTYEQYFGPGTRLTVT.

The V gene is TRBV4-1, the J gene TRBJ1-2, with D unresolved. CDR3 length: 15 amino acids. V was cut by 1 base and J by 6 bases, with 15 bases left in between. Germline CDR1 is MGHRA and CDR2 is YSYEKL. The CDR3 loop is CASSQVTEVKHGYTF. CDR3 in DNA: TGCGCCAGCAGCCAAGTTACGGAAGTGAAACATGGCTACACCTTC.